This TCR beta chain was sequenced during a study of blood T cell repertoires in COVID-19. Overall study context: Specimens from acute and convalescent COVID-19 originated in the United States, Italy and Spain. PBMCs, B-cell-depleted T cells, or T cells were the source of the cDNA or gDNA that made up the material.

J gave up 3 bases and V 5 bases, and 5 bases lay outside the gene matches. The CDR3 covers 15 residues. The V gene's germline CDR1 is MNHEY and CDR2 SMNVEV (reference sequence). Here immunoSEQ multiplex PCR was the method, and the copy in TCRdb shows in-frame clones only, minus some. The data show roughly 130,000 clones, approximately 84% seen once. This chain links TRBV27 with TRBJ2-1, with 9 bases fitting TRBD2. The sample consisted of peripheral blood. This receptor was taken from a woman in her 30s who had recovered from COVID-19. The CDR3 spells CASSGGLAGYNEQFF. CDR3 DNA sequence: TGTGCCAGCAGTGGGGGACTAGCAGGCTACAATGAGCAGTTCTTC.